A single sample is the source of the 20 T cell receptor beta chains below, sequenced in a study of tissue T cells after allogeneic stem cell transplantation. Produced via immunoSEQ multiplex PCR; TCRdb's table is partial and in-frame only. The data hold 560 or so clones, with under 75% observed a single time. What was sequenced was liver tissue. These receptors came from a female BALB/c mouse in good health. This strain's MHC haplotype is H2-d.

Points on this clone: Mouse gene names apply. The observed sequence ends 1 residue before the CDR3 terminus, with the missing tail filled in from the germline J gene. This chain uses TRBV15 with TRBJ2-5; D call uncertain. This CDR3 has 8 amino acids. CDR1 and CDR2 from the germline V gene are SGHND and FRSKSL. Trimming cost V 8 bases and J 7 bases, with 1 base left between them. CDR3 region: CASHTQYF. Incomplete CDR3 DNA: TGTGCCAGCCACACCCAGTAC.

This clone was detected only a few times. Gene names refer to mouse genes. Coverage ceases 1 residue before the CDR3 finishes, and the germline J gene fills in the end. This sequence joins TRBV26 and TRBJ2-7; no reliable D call. V was pared by 2 bases and J by 1 base, with 6 bases between. The germline CDR1 and CDR2 sequences are KGHPV and FQNQEV (reference sequence). The CDR3 covers 13 residues. Incomplete CDR3 DNA: TGTGCCAGCAGTCTGCCGACATCCTATGAACAGTAC. It specifies CASSLPTSYEQY. The full-length CDR3 reads as CASSLPTSYEQYF.

A remark on this clone: Genes and germline are mouse. The sequenced fragment ends 1 residue before the CDR3 boundary, so the rest is inferred from the germline J gene. The gene calls are TRBV13-2 and TRBJ1-3, with 8 bases aligning to TRBD1. Germline V gives CDR1 NNHNN, CDR2 SYGAGS (reference sequence). This CDR3 has 13 amino acids. V trimming: 3 bases; J trimming: 4 bases; junction bases outside the gene matches: 0. The sequenced CDR3 bases are TGTGCCAGCGGTGGGACAGGGGGAAATACGCTCTAT. It codes for CASGGTGGNTLY. The whole CDR3 reads CASGGTGGNTLYF.

Comment on this clone: The genes and germline here are from mouse. The sequence runs out 1 residue before the end of the CDR3; the remainder is reconstructed from the germline J gene. The chain combines TRBV13-2 with TRBJ1-1; D is possibly TRBD1 (5 bases). The CDR3 runs 12 residues. V was cut by 2 bases and J by 5 bases, with 7 bases left in between. Germline CDR1 is NNHNN and CDR2 is SYGAGS (reference sequence). The covered CDR3 bases are TGTGCCAGCGGTGAGACAGTGACAGAAGTCTTC. This sequence encodes CASGETVTEVF. The full CDR3 reads CASGETVTEVFF.

This clone was found a few times. The listed genes are named as in mouse. The DNA ends 1 residue before the CDR3 does, and the rest of the CDR3 is filled in from the germline J gene. The V and J genes are TRBV13-1 and TRBJ1-5; 9 bases are shared with TRBD1. The germline gives CDR1 NSHNY, CDR2 SYGAGN. The CDR3 loop spans 15 amino acids. Trimming cost V 1 base and J 6 bases; bases outside gene matches: 5. Incomplete CDR3 DNA: TGTGCCAGCAGTGATCCGGGACAGGGAGGCCAGGCTCCGCTT. Protein sequence: CASSDPGQGGQAPL. The whole CDR3 protein reads CASSDPGQGGQAPLF. Complete variable domain (other parts from reference TRBV13-1 and TRBJ1-5): EAAVTQSPRNKVTVTGGNVTLSCRQTNSHNYMYWYRQDTGHGLRLIHYSYGAGNLRIGDVPDGYKATRTTQEDFFLLLELASPSQTSLYFCASSDPGQGGQAPLFGEGTRLSVL.

In the case of this clone: Gene names and germline refer to mouse. The read ends 1 residue shy of where the CDR3 ends; the end is completed using the germline J gene. The V gene is TRBV19, the J gene TRBJ2-4, with 10 positions matching TRBD2. The CDR3 is 16 residues long. Trimming cost V 3 bases and J 0 bases; bases outside gene matches: 4. Germline CDR1 and CDR2: FNHDT and SITEND (reference sequence). The CDR3 bases that were read are TGTGCCAGCAGTAAGACTGGGGGGACTAGTCAAAACACCTTGTAC. Protein product: CASSKTGGTSQNTLY. The entire CDR3 protein reads CASSKTGGTSQNTLYF.

About this clone: Germline and genes: mouse. The CDR3 is cut off 1 residue early in the read; its end comes from the germline J gene. The gene calls are TRBV5 and TRBJ2-7; D call uncertain. The V gene lost 0 bases and the J gene lost 4 bases, with 13 bases spanning the gap. The length of the CDR3 is 15 residues. Germline lookup yields CDR1 LGHNA and CDR2 YNLKQL (reference sequence). The sequenced CDR3 bases are TGTGCCAGCAGCCAAGATTTGGACGCCATATATGAACAGTAC. Protein product: CASSQDLDAIYEQY. The entire CDR3 is CASSQDLDAIYEQYF.

With respect to this clone: Gene names and germline refer to mouse. The CDR3: CASGDAANSDYTF. The sequenced CDR3 bases are TGTGCCAGCGGTGATGCAGCAAACTCCGACTACACC. The chain has TRBV13-2 and TRBJ1-2; D is unresolved. The read falls 1 residue short of the CDR3 end, and the missing part is taken from the germline J gene. The V gene lost 0 bases and the J gene lost 0 bases, with 3 bases spanning the gap. CDR1 and CDR2 (germline): NNHNN, SYGAGS (reference sequence). The CDR3 length is 13 residues.

Concerning this clone: Genes and germline come from the mouse. The sequenced part of the CDR3 DNA is TGTGCCAGCAGCCGGGTGGGAGGGACACTCACAGAAGTCTTC. Translating gives CASSRVGGTLTEVF. The entire CDR3 is CASSRVGGTLTEVFF. The chain combines TRBV2 with TRBJ1-1, with TRBD1 as a possible D gene (6 bases). The CDR3 end lies 1 residue beyond the end of the read and is filled in from the germline J gene. The CDR3 has 15 amino acids. Between the trimmed V and J ends, which lost 4 bases and 4 bases, there was a span of 16 bases. The V gene's germline CDR1 is LGHNA and CDR2 YSYQKL.

This clone was found a few times. Gene names follow the mouse nomenclature. CDR3 region: CASSDAARGYEQYF. The DNA read from the CDR3 is TGTGCCAGCAGTGATGCGGCCAGGGGATATGAACAGTAC. The chain is built from TRBV13-1 and TRBJ2-7; a weak D match, TRBD1 (6 bases). The read gets to within 1 residue of the CDR3 end, and the germline J gene fills in the rest. Germline CDR1 reads NSHNY; CDR2 reads SYGAGN. The CDR3 has 14 residues. Trimming shortened V by 0 bases and J by 4 bases, and 11 bases separated the two germline ends.

This clone was seen only a few times. Each gene name is a mouse one. Read data end 1 residue before the CDR3 end; the end is taken from the germline J gene. The genes are TRBV29 and TRBJ2-3, with 9 bases matching TRBD1. The CDR3 is 13 residues long. CDR1 is MSHET and CDR2 is SYDVDS in the germline V gene. V was pared by 8 bases and J by 1 base, with 1 base of the junction left unmatched. The CDR3 loop reads CASDRGGAETLYF. CDR3 DNA, as far as it was read: TGTGCTAGCGACAGGGGGGGTGCAGAAACGCTGTAT.

Worth noting for this clone: The listed genes are named as in mouse. Coverage ceases 1 residue before the CDR3 finishes, and the germline J gene fills in the end. V usage is TRBV29 and J usage is TRBJ2-7; D remains ambiguous. Trimming cost V 5 bases and J 4 bases, with 6 bases left between them. Germline values: CDR1 MSHET, CDR2 SYDVDS. This CDR3 is built from 11 residues. CDR3 sequence reads: CASSPKYEQYF. Incomplete CDR3 DNA: TGTGCTAGCAGTCCCAAGTATGAACAGTAC.

Turning to this clone: The gene names given are mouse names. The CDR3 end is not reached by the read, which stops 1 residue before it; the germline J gene fills it in. The gene calls are TRBV26 and TRBJ2-7; 10 nucleotides line up with TRBD2. This CDR3 is built from 13 residues. Germline V gene data show CDR1 as KGHPV and CDR2 as FQNQEV (reference sequence). Trimming took 4 bases from V and 6 from J; bases not matched to a gene: 3. The CDR3 reads CASSPDWGVEQYF. The sequenced part of the CDR3 DNA is TGTGCCAGCAGTCCCGACTGGGGGGTTGAACAGTAC.

Details on this clone: The gene names here belong to mouse. The DNA ends 1 residue before the CDR3 does, and the rest of the CDR3 is filled in from the germline J gene. This chain links TRBV13-2 with TRBJ1-2; D is uncertain. Germline V gene lookup returns CDR1 NNHNN and CDR2 SYGAGS (reference sequence). Trimming cost V 0 bases and J 3 bases, with 6 bases left between them. The CDR3 loop spans 13 amino acids. CDR3 region: CASGDARDSDYTF. The sequenced CDR3 bases are TGTGCCAGCGGTGATGCTAGGGACTCCGACTACACC.

Points on this clone: The genes and germline here are from mouse. The CDR3 is cut off 1 residue early in the read; its end comes from the germline J gene. The chain joins TRBV20 to TRBJ1-1; D is ambiguous. The V end was cut by 5 bases, the J end by 3 bases, with 10 bases between. Germline CDR1 GFQATS, CDR2 STVNSAI. The CDR3 has 12 residues. The CDR3 loop is CGAFTTYTEVFF. The DNA read from the CDR3 is TGTGGTGCTTTTACGACATACACAGAAGTCTTC.

As concerns this clone: Mouse gene names and germline throughout. The observed sequence ends 1 residue before the CDR3 terminus, with the missing tail filled in from the germline J gene. The chain carries TRBV5 and TRBJ2-2; D unclear. CDR1 LGHNA and CDR2 YNLKQL come from the germline V gene (reference sequence). This CDR3 is 14 amino acids long. V was trimmed by 1 base and J by 1 base, leaving 4 bases between them. The part of the CDR3 DNA that was read is TGTGCCAGCAGCCAAGGGGGAAACACCGGGCAGCTCTAC. It specifies CASSQGGNTGQLY. The entire CDR3 protein reads CASSQGGNTGQLYF.

As regards this clone: Gene names follow the mouse nomenclature. From the germline J gene comes the end of the CDR3, since the read stops 1 residue before it. The V and J genes are TRBV2 and TRBJ2-5, with TRBD2 matching 7 bases. The CDR3 loop spans 15 amino acids. V was clipped by 4 bases and J by 4 bases; unmatched bases: 8. CDR1 and CDR2 (germline): LGHNA, YSYQKL. The CDR3 loop is CASSPQWGVKDTQYF. The DNA read from the CDR3 is TGTGCCAGCAGCCCCCAGTGGGGGGTAAAAGACACCCAGTAC.

With respect to this clone: All gene names here are mouse names. Coverage ceases 1 residue before the CDR3 finishes, and the germline J gene fills in the end. This chain joins TRBV13-2 and TRBJ2-1, with TRBD2 matching over 14 bases. The V gene's germline CDR1 is NNHNN and CDR2 SYGAGS (reference sequence). V gave up 0 bases and J gave up 3 bases; unmatched junction bases: 2. There are 17 residues in the CDR3. The sequenced part of the CDR3 DNA is TGTGCCAGCGGTGATGCTGGGACTGGGGGGGCCTATGCTGAGCAGTTC. Its translation: CASGDAGTGGAYAEQF. The complete CDR3 sequence is CASGDAGTGGAYAEQFF.

Concerning this clone: Germline and genes: mouse. Read sequence stops 1 residue before the CDR3 end, and the germline J gene provides the missing end. The chain recombines TRBV1 with TRBJ2-4, with 7 bases that match TRBD2. CDR3 length: 16 amino acids. V was pared by 0 bases and J by 2 bases, with 5 bases of the junction left unmatched. Germline V lookup: CDR1 NSQYPW, CDR2 LRSPGD (reference sequence). Incomplete CDR3 DNA: TGCACCTGCAGTGCAGATTGGGGGGAGCTTCAAAACACCTTGTAC. This translates into CTCSADWGELQNTLY. The whole CDR3 region reads CTCSADWGELQNTLYF.

With respect to this clone: Mouse names are used for the genes. The missing CDR3 end, 1 residue past where the read stops, is filled in from the germline J gene. The genes are TRBV5 and TRBJ1-3; TRBD1 matches at 8 bases. J lost 2 bases, V lost 0 bases, and 0 bases had no gene match. Germline lookup yields CDR1 LGHNA and CDR2 YNLKQL (reference sequence). The CDR3 is 15 amino acids. The sequenced part of the CDR3 DNA is TGTGCCAGCAGCCAAGAACAGGGGGCTGGAAATACGCTCTAT. Its protein product is CASSQEQGAGNTLY. The whole CDR3 sequence reads CASSQEQGAGNTLYF.